This T cell receptor beta chain appears in the sequencing data of a study of shared clonotypes between healthy human individuals. Study-level results: Compared with clonotypes that all four donors shared, non-shared clonotypes had lower generation probabilities.

Germline CDR1 and CDR2: SGDLS and YYNGEE. V was cut by 2 bases and J by 7 bases, with 10 bases left in between. CDR3 size: 13 residues. Only in-frame clones appear in the TCRdb table, and some are missing; sequencing was by immunoSEQ multiplex PCR. This sample has approximately 1,500,000 clones, with approximately 97% found just once. On this clone: Its matching antigen is unknown. The same CDR3 is also encoded by other DNA sequences in this sample.

The chain has TRBV9 and TRBJ1-5; D gene unclear. The source of this sequence is a man aged 25-40 years in good health. Input material: naive CD4+ T cells sorted from blood. Subset: CD45RA+ positively selected. The CDR3 spells CASSVDVGQPQHF. DNA of the CDR3: TGTGCCAGCAGCGTCGACGTAGGGCAGCCCCAGCATTTT.